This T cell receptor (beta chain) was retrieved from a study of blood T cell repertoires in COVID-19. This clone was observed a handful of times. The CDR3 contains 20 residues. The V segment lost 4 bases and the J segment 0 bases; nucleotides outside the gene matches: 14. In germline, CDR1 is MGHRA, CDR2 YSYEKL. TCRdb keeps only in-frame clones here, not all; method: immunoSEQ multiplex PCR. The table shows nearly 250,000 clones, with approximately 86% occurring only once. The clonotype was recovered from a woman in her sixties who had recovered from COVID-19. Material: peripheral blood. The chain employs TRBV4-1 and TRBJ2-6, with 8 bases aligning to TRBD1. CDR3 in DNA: TGCGCCAGCAGCCCTAAGGGGGCAGGGGGCCAACTCTCTGGGGCCAACGTCCTGACTTTC. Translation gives CASSPKGAGGQLSGANVLTF.